Each of the 8 T cell receptor beta chains below was sequenced from the same sample in a study of chemoradiotherapy in HPV16-positive cancers. Only in-frame clones appear in the TCRdb table, and some are missing; sequencing was by immunoSEQ multiplex PCR. In the table there are around 7,000 clones, 65% to 90% of which are singletons. The sample was tumor tissue, taken from a patient who underwent chemoradiotherapy. All receptors come from a human donor with HPV-associated anogenital cancer.

The J gene is TRBJ2-7, the V gene TRBV27; 11 bases are shared with TRBD2. Germline trimming cut 5 bases from V and 1 base from J; bases unmatched to any gene: 4. In germline, CDR1 is MNHEY, CDR2 SMNVEV (reference sequence). CDR3 length: 15 amino acids. CDR3: CASSPGTSGSYEQYF. The CDR3 DNA is TGTGCCAGCAGTCCCGGGACTAGCGGTTCCTACGAGCAGTACTTC.

The chain combines TRBV11-2 with TRBJ2-5; unclear D gene. Germline-derived CDR1 and CDR2 are SGHAT and FQNNGV. This CDR3 comprises 14 residues. V lost 1 base, J lost 5 bases, and 11 bases lay in between. CDR3 loop: CASSLGLGSETQYF. CDR3 DNA: TGTGCCAGCAGCTTAGGACTGGGCAGCGAGACCCAGTACTTC.

V usage is TRBV2 and J usage is TRBJ1-2; 9 nucleotides match TRBD1. Germline-derived CDR1 and CDR2 are SNHLY and FYNNEI. The CDR3 covers 13 residues. The J segment lost 5 bases and the V segment lost 6 bases, leaving 4 bases of the junction unmatched. CDR3 loop: CASRPGQGYGYTF. CDR3 in DNA: TGTGCCAGCAGACCCGGACAGGGGTATGGCTACACCTTC.

The chain uses TRBV5-6 and TRBJ2-7; D gene uncertain. The CDR3 has 14 residues. Germline assignment: CDR1 SGHDT and CDR2 YYEEEE. Trimming pared 0 bases from V and 2 bases from J, leaving 9 bases between. This CDR3 is CASSLDRRPYEQYF. CDR3 DNA sequence: TGTGCCAGCAGCTTGGACAGAAGGCCCTACGAGCAGTACTTC.

The CDR3 is CARRILQVHYGYTF. Written as DNA, the CDR3 is TGTGCCAGGAGGATATTACAGGTGCACTATGGCTACACCTTC. The genes are TRBV7-7 and TRBJ1-2; tentative D call: TRBD1 (5 bases). The CDR3 has 14 amino acids. Deletions cut 9 bases from V and 3 bases from J, with 17 bases between. Germline V CDR1 and CDR2: SSHAT, FNYEAQ (reference sequence).

J is TRBJ2-5 and V is TRBV7-2; no clear D gene. The J call could be wrong; TRBJ2-7 is a better fit for the DNA end. The CDR3 length is 11 residues. Germline CDR1 is SGHTA and CDR2 is FQGNSA. The CDR3 sequence is CASSQAHEQYF. CDR3 sequence (DNA): TGTGCCAGCAGCCAAGCCCACGAGCAGTACTTC.

This clone was recorded once. This chain connects TRBV28 to TRBJ1-6; 9 bases map to TRBD1. The CDR3 loop spans 16 amino acids. Per the germline V gene, CDR1 is MDHEN and CDR2 is SYDVKM. The V and J ends lost 5 bases and 9 bases, in that order; junction bases with no gene match: 11. The CDR3 protein is CASSDPQGADGSPLHF. In DNA form, the CDR3 reads TGTGCCAGCAGTGACCCACAGGGGGCTGATGGTTCACCCCTCCACTTT.

The chain joins TRBV28 to TRBJ2-7; TRBD1 agrees at 7 bases. After removal of 6 bases from V and 1 base from J, the junction contained 15 bases not matched to a gene. CDR3 size: 17 residues. Germline V gene sequence: CDR1 MDHEN, CDR2 SYDVKM. Here the CDR3 reads CASRIRPGGFKSYEQYF. The CDR3 bases are TGTGCCAGCAGAATCAGGCCAGGGGGTTTCAAATCCTACGAGCAGTACTTC. Based on the CDR3 plus reference TRBV28 and TRBJ2-7, the full variable domain is DVKVTQSSRYLVKRTGEKVFLECVQDMDHENMFWYRQDPGLGLRLIYFSYDVKMKEKGDIPEGYSVSREKKERFSLILESASTNQTSMYLCASRIRPGGFKSYEQYFGPGTRLTVT.